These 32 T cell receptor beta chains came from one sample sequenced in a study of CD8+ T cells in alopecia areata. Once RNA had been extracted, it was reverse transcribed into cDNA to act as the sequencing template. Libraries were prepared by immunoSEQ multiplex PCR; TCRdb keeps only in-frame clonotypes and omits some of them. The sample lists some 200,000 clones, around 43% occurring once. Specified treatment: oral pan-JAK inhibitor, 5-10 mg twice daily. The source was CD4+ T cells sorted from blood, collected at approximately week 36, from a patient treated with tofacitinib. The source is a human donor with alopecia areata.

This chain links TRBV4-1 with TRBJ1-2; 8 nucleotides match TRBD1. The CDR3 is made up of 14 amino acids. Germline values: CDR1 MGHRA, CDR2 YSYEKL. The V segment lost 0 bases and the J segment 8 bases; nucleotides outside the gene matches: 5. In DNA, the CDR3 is TGCGCCAGCAGCCAAGACGGACAGGGAATGGGCTACACCTTC. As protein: CASSQDGQGMGYTF.

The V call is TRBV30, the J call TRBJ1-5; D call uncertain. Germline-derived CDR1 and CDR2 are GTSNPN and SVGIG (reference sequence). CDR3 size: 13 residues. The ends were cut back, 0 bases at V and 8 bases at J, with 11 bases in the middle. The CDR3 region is CAWSVRIWEPQHF. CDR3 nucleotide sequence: TGTGCCTGGAGTGTAAGGATTTGGGAGCCCCAGCATTTT.

CDR3 DNA sequence: TGCGCCAGCAGCTTGCTGGATGGACCCAAAAGCTACACCTTC. Amino acids: CASSLLDGPKSYTF. V is TRBV5-1 and J is TRBJ1-2; D remains unclear. V lost 1 base and J 9 bases, leaving 16 bases between the germline ends. The CDR3 has 14 residues. Per the germline V gene, CDR1 is SGHRS and CDR2 is YFSETQ.

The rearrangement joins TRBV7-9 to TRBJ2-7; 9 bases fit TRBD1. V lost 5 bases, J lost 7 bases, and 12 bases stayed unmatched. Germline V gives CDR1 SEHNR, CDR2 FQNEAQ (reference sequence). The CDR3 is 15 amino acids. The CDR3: CASSLSGTGRSEQYF. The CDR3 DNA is TGTGCCAGCAGCCTTTCCGGGACAGGGAGATCAGAGCAGTACTTC.

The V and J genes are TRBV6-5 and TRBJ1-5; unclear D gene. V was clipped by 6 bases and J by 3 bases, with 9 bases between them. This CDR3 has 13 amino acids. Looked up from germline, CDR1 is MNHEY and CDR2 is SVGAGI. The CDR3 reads CASRRALNQPQHF. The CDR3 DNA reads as TGTGCCAGCAGGCGGGCCCTCAATCAGCCCCAGCATTTT.

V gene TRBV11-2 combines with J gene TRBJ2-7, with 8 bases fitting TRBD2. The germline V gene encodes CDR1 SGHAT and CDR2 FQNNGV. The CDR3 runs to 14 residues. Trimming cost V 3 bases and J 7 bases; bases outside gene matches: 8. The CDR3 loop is CASSFERGSGEQYF. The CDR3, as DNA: TGTGCCAGCAGCTTCGAGCGGGGGTCTGGGGAGCAGTACTTC.

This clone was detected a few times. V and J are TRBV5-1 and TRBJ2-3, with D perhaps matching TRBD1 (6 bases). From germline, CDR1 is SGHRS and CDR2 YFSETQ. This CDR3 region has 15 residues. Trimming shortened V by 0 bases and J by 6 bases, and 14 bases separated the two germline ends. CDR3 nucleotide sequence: TGCGCCAGCAGCTTGGGGACAGATTTAATGGATACGCAGTATTTT. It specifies CASSLGTDLMDTQYF.

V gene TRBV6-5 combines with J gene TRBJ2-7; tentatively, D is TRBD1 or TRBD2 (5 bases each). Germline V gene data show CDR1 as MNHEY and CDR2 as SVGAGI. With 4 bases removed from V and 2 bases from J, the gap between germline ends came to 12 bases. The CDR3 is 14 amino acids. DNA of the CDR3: TGTGCCAGCAGTTCTAGACGGGGCACCTACGAGCAGTACTTC. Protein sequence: CASSSRRGTYEQYF.

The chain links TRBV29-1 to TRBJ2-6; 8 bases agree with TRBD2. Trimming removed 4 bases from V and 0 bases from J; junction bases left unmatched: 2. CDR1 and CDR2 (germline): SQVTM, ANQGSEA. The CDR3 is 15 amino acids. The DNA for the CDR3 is TGCAGCGTTGCGGGAGGGAACTCTGGGGCCAACGTCCTGACTTTC. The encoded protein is CSVAGGNSGANVLTF.

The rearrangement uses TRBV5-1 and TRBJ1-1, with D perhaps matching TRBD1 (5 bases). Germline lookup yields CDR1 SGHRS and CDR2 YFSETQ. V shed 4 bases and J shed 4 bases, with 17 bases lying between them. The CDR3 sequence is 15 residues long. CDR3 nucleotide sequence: TGCGCCAGCAGCGGCACCCAGGGACGGATCACTGAAGCTTTCTTT. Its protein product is CASSGTQGRITEAFF.

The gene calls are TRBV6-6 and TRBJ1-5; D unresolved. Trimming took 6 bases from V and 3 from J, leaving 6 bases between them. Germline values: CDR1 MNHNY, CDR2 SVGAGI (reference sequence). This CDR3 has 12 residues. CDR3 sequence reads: CASRGNNQPQHF. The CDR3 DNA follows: TGTGCCAGCAGGGGGAACAATCAGCCCCAGCATTTT.

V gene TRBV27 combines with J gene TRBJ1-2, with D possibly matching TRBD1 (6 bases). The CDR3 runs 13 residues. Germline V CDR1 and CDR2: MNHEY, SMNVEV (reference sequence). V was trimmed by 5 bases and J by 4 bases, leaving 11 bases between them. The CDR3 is CASSPTGSYGYTF. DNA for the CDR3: TGTGCCAGCAGTCCGACAGGAAGCTATGGCTACACCTTC.

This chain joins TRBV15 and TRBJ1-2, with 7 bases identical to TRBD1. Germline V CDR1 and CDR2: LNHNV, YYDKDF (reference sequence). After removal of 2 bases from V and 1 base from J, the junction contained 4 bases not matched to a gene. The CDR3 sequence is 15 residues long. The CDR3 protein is CATSRSDRVNYGYTF. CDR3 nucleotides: TGTGCCACCAGCAGATCAGACAGGGTTAACTATGGCTACACCTTC.

The CDR3 loop reads CASSQEGKETQYF. Written as DNA, the CDR3 is TGCGCCAGCAGCCAAGAGGGTAAAGAGACCCAGTACTTC. The chain links TRBV4-1 to TRBJ2-5; D call uncertain. Germline CDR1 and CDR2: MGHRA and YSYEKL. The CDR3 runs to 13 residues. V lost 0 bases and J lost 3, with 5 bases in between.

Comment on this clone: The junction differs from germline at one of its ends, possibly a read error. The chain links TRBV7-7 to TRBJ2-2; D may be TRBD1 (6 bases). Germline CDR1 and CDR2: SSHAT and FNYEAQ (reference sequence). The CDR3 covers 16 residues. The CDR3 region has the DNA TGTGCTAGCAGCTTACGGGCAGGGGCGGTCACCGGGGAGCTGTTTTTT. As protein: CASSLRAGAVTGELFF.

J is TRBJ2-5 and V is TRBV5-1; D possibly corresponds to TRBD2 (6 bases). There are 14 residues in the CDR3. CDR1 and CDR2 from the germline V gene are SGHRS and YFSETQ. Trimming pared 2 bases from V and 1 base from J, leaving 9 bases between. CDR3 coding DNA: TGCGCCAGCAGCTTCCTTAGCGGCCAAGAGACCCAGTACTTC. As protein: CASSFLSGQETQYF.

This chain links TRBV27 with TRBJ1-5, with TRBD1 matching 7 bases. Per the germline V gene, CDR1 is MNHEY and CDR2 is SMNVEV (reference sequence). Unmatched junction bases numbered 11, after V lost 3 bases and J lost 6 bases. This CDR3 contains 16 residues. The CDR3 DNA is TGTGCCAGCAGTTTCCTCACAAACAGGGGTATTCAGCCCCAGCATTTT. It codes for CASSFLTNRGIQPQHF.

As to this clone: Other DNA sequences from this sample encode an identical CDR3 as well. CDR3 in DNA: TGCAGCGTTGTTACGGGGGGTAATCAGCCCCAGCATTTT. This sequence encodes CSVVTGGNQPQHF. This chain links TRBV29-1 with TRBJ1-5; D is perhaps TRBD1 (5 bases). Trimming pared 4 bases from V and 4 bases from J, leaving 11 bases between. Looked up from germline, CDR1 is SQVTM and CDR2 is ANQGSEA. This CDR3 comprises 13 residues.

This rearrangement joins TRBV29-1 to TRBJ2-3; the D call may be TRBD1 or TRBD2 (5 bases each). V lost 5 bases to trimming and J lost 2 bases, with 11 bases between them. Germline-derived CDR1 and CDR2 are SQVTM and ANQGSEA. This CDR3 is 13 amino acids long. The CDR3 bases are TGCAGCGTTCAGAGGGGTTTCACAGATACGCAGTATTTT. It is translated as CSVQRGFTDTQYF.

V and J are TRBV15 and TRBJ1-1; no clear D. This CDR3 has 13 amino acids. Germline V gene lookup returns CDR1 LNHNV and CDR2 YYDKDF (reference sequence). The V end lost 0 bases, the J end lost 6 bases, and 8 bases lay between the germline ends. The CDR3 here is CATSREGRAEAFF. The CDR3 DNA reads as TGTGCCACCAGCAGAGAGGGTCGGGCTGAAGCTTTCTTT. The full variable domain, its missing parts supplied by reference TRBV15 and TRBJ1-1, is DAMVIQNPRYQVTQFGKPVTLSCSQTLNHNVMYWYQQKSSQAPKLLFHYYDKDFNNEADTPDNFQSRRPNTSFCFLDIRSPGLGDTAMYLCATSREGRAEAFFGQGTRLTVV.

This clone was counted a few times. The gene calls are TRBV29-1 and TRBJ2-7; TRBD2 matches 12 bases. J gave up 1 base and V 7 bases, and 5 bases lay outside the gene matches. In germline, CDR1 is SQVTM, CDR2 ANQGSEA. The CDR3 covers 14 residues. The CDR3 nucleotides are TGCAGCGCAAGACTAGCGGGAGTATCCTACGAGCAGTACTTC. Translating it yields CSARLAGVSYEQYF.

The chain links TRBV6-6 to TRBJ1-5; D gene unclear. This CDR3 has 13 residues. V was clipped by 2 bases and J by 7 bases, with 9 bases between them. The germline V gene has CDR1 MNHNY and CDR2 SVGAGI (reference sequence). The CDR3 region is CASSYQPGQPQHF. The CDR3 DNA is TGTGCCAGCAGTTACCAACCGGGCCAGCCCCAGCATTTT.

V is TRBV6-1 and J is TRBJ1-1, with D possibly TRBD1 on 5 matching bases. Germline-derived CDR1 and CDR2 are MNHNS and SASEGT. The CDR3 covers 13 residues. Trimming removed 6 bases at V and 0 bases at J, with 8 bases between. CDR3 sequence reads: CASSQQVNTEAFF. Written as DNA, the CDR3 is TGTGCCAGCAGCCAACAGGTGAACACTGAAGCTTTCTTT.

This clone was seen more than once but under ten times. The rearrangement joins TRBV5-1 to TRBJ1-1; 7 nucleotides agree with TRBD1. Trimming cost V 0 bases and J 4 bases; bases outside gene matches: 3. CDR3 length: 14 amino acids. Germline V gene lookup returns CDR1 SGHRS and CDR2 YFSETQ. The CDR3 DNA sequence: TGCGCCAGCAGCTTGGACAGGGGCTCCACTGAAGCTTTCTTT. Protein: CASSLDRGSTEAFF.

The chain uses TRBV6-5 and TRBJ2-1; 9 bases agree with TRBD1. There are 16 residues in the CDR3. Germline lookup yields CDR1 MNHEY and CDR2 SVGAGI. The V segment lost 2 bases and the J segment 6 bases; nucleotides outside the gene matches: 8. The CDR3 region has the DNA TGTGCCAGCAGTTACCTCCGGACAGGGGCCAGCAATGAGCAGTTCTTC. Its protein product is CASSYLRTGASNEQFF.

The chain's CDR3 is CASSLRPGAGLNNEQFF. The CDR3, as DNA: TGTGCCAGCAGCTTAAGGCCCGGCGCGGGATTGAACAATGAGCAGTTCTTC. The chain combines TRBV7-9 with TRBJ2-1, with D maybe TRBD2 (6 bases). CDR3 length equals 17 residues. V was pared by 2 bases and J by 5 bases, with 19 bases between. Germline V gene lookup returns CDR1 SEHNR and CDR2 FQNEAQ (reference sequence).

The CDR3 loop is CASSPRQGAVTEAFF. The CDR3 DNA follows: TGTGCCAGCAGCCCCCGACAGGGAGCGGTGACTGAAGCTTTCTTT. This chain uses TRBV14 with TRBJ1-1, with 7 bases that match TRBD1. J lost 5 bases, V lost 4 bases, and 10 bases had no gene match. The germline CDR1 and CDR2 sequences are SGHDN and FVKESK. CDR3 size: 15 residues.

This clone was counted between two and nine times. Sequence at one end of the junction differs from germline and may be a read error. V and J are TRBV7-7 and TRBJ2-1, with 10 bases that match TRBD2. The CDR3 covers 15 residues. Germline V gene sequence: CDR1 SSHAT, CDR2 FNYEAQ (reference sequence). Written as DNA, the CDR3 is TGTGCTAGCAGCCACTCTAGCGGGAGCGGGAATGAGCAGTTCTTC. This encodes CASSHSSGSGNEQFF.

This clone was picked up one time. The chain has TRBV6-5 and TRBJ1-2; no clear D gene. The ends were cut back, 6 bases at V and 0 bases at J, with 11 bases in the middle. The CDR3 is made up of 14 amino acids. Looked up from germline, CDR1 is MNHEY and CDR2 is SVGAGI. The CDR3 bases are TGTGCCAGCAGCCGCCGGGCTTCTAACTATGGCTACACCTTC. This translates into CASSRRASNYGYTF.

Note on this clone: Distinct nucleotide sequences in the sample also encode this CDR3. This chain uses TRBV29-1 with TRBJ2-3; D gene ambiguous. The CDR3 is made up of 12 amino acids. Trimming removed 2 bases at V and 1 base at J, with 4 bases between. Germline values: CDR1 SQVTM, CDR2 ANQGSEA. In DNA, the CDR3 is TGCAGCGTTGAAACTGGCACAGATACGCAGTATTTT. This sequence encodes CSVETGTDTQYF.

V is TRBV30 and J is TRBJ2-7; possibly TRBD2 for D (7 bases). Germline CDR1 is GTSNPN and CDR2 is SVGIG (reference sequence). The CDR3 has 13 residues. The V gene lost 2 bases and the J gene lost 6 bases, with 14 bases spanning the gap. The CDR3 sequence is CAWSNTRGGEQYF. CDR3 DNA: TGTGCCTGGAGTAATACGAGGGGGGGCGAGCAGTACTTC.

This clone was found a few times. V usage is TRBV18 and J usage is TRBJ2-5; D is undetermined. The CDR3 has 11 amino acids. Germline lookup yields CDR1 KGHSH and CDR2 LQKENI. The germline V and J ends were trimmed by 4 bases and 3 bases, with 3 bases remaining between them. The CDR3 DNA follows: TGTGCCAGCTCACTAGAAGAGACCCAGTACTTC. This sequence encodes CASSLEETQYF. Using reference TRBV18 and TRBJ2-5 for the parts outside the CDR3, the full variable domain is NAGVMQNPRHLVRRRGQEARLRCSPMKGHSHVYWYRQLPEEGLKFMVYLQKENIIDESGMPKERFSAEFPKEGPSILRIQQVVRGDSAAYFCASSLEETQYFGPGTRLLVL.